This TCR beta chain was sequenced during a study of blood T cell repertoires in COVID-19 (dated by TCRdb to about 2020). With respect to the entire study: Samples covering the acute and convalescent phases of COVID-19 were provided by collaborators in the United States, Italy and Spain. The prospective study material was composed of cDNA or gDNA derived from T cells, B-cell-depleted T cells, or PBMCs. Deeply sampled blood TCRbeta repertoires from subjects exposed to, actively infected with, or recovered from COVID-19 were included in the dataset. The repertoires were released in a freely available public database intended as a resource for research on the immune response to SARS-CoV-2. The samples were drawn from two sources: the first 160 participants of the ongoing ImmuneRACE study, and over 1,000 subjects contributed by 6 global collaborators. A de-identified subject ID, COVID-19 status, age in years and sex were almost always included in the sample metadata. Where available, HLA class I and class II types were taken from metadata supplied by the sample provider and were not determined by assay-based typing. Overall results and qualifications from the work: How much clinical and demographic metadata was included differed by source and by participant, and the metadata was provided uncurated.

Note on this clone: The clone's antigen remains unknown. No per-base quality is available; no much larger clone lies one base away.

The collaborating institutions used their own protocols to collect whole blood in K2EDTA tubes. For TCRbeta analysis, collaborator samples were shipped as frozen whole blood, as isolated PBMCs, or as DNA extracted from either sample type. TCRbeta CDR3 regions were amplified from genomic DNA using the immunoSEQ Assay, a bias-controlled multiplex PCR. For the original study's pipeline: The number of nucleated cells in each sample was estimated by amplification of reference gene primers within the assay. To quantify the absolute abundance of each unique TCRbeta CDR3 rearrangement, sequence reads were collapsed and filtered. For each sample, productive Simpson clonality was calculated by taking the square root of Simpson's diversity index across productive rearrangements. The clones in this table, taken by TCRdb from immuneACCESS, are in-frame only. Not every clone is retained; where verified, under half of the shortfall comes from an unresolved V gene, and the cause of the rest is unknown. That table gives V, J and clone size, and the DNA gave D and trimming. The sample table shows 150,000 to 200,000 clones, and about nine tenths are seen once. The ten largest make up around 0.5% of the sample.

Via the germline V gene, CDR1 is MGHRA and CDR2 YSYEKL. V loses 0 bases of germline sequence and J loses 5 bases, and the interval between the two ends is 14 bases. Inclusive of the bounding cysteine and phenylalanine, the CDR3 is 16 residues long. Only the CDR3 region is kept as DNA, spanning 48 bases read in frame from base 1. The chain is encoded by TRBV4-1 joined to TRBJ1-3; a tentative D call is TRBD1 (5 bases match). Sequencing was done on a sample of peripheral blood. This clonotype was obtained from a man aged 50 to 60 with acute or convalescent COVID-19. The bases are TGCGCCAGCAGCCAAGACGTCAGGGCTGAGCGAAACACCATATATTTT. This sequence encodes CASSQDVRAERNTIYF.